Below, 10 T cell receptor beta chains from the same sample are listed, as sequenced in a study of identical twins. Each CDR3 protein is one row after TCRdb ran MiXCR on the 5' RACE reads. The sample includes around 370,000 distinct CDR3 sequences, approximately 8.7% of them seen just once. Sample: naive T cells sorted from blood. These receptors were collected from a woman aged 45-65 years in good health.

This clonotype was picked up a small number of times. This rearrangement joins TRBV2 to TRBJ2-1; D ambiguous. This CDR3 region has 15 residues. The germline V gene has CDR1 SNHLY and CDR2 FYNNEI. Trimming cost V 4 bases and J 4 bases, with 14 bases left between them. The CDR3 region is CASSVQSSPYNEQFF. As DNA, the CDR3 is TGTGCCAGCAGTGTTCAGTCCTCTCCGTACAATGAGCAGTTCTTC.

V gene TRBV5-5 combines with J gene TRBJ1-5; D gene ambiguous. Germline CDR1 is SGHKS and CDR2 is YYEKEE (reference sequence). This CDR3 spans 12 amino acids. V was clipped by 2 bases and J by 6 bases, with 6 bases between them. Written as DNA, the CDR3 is TGTGCCAGCAGCTTTGAGGGTCAGCCCCAGCATTTT. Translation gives CASSFEGQPQHF. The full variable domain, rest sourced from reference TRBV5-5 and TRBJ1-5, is DAGVTQSPTHLIKTRGQQVTLRCSPISGHKSVSWYQQVLGQGPQFIFQYYEKEERGRGNFPDRFSARQFPNYSSELNVNALLLGDSALYLCASSFEGQPQHFGDGTRLSIL.

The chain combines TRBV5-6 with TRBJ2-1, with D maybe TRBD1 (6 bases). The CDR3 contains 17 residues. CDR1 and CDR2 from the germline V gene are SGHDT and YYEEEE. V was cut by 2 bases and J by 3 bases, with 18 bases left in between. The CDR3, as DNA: TGTGCCAGCAGCTTTTTGGCGCTGAGGGGGTACTACAATGAGCAGTTCTTC. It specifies CASSFLALRGYYNEQFF.

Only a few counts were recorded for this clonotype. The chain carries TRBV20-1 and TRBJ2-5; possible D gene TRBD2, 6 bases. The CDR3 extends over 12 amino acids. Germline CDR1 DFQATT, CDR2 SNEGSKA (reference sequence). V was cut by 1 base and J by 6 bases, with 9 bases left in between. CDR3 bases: TGCAGTGCTAGAGCTGGGGGGAAGACCCAGTACTTC. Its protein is CSARAGGKTQYF.

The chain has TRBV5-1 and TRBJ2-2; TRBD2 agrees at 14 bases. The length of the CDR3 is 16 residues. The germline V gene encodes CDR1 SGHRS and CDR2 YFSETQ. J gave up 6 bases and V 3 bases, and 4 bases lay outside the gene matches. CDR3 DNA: TGCGCCAGCAGCTCGGGACTAGCGGGAGTTGCCGGGGAGCTGTTTTTT. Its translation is CASSSGLAGVAGELFF. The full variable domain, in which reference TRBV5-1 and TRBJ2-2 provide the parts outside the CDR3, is KAGVTQTPRYLIKTRGQQVTLSCSPISGHRSVSWYQQTPGQGLQFLFEYFSETQRNKGNFPGRFSGRQFSNSRSEMNVSTLELGDSALYLCASSSGLAGVAGELFFGEGSRLTVL.

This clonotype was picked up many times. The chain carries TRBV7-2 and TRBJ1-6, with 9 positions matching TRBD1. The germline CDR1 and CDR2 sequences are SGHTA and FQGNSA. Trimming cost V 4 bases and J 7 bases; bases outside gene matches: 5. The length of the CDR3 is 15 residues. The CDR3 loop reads CASSSGQGKNSPLHF. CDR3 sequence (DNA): TGTGCCAGCAGCTCGGGACAGGGCAAGAATTCACCCCTCCACTTT.

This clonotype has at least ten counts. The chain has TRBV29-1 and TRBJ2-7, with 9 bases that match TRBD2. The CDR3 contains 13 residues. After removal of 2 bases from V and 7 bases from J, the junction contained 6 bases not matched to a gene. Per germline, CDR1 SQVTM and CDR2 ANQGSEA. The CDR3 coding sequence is TGCAGCGTTGAATTGGCGGGAGGGGAGGAGCAGTACTTC. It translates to CSVELAGGEEQYF.

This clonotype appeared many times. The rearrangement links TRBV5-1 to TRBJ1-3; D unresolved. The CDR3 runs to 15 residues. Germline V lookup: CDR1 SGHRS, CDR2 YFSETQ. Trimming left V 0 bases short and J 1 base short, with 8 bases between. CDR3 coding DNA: TGCGCCAGCAGCTTGGACAGCGGGTCTGGAAACACCATATATTTT. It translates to CASSLDSGSGNTIYF.

The CDR3 sequence: CATSQGPNTGELFF. The CDR3 DNA follows: TGTGCCACCAGTCAGGGTCCGAACACCGGGGAGCTGTTTTTT. This chain links TRBV24-1 with TRBJ2-2, with D possibly matching TRBD1 (5 bases). With 6 bases removed from V and 0 bases from J, the gap between germline ends came to 7 bases. Per the germline V gene, CDR1 is KGHDR and CDR2 is SFDVKD. CDR3 length: 14 residues.

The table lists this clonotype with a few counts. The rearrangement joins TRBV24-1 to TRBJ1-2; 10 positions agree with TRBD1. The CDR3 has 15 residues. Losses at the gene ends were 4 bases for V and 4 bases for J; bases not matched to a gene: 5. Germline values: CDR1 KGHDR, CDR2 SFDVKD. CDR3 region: CATSEPGQGVYGYTF. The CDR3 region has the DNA TGTGCCACCAGTGAACCCGGACAGGGGGTCTATGGCTACACCTTC.